This T cell receptor beta chain was captured in a study of T cells in Graves' hyperthyroidism and ophthalmopathy. Thyroid ultrasound and orbital computed tomography, with clinical symptoms and serum thyroxine and TRAb, informed diagnoses. Trimming stripped 7 bases from V and 3 bases from J, with 15 bases between. Germline V gives CDR1 MNHEY, CDR2 SMNVEV (reference sequence). The CDR3 runs 15 residues. Using RNA transcripts as the source, TCR beta CDR3 regions were amplified. RT-PCR in the first round (using the HTBI primer set) targeted the TCR CDR3. TCRdb re-derived calls from the multiplex PCR reads in MiXCR, one entry per CDR3 protein. The sample contains about 620,000 distinct CDR3 sequences, 15% to 20% of which appear only once. Ten or more counts support this clonotype.

The sequenced material came from blood. The rearrangement uses TRBV27 and TRBJ1-4; D is unresolved. This TCR was sampled from a woman in her twenties or thirties with Graves' hyperthyroidism. The CDR3 coding sequence is TGTGCCAGCAAAAGAAACATTCATGCTAATGAAAAACTGTTTTTT. Encoded protein: CASKRNIHANEKLFF.